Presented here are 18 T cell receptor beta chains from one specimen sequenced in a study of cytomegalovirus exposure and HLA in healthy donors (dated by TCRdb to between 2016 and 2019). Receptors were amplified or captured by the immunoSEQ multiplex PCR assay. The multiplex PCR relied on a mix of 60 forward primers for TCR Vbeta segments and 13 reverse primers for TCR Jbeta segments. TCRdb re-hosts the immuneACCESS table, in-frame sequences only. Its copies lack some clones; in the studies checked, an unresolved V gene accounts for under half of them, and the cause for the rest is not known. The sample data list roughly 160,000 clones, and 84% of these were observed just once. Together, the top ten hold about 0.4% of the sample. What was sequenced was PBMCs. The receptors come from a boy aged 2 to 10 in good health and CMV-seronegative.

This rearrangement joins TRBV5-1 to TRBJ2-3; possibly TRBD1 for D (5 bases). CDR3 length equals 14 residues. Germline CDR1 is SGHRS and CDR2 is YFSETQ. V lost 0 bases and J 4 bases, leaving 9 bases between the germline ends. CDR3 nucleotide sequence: TGCGCCAGCAGCTTGGGACAGCCGCCAGATACGCAGTATTTT. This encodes CASSLGQPPDTQYF.

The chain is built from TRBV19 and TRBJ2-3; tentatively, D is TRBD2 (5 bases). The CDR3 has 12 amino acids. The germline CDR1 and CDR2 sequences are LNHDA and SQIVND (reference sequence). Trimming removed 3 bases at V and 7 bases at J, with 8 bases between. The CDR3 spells CASSIIGNTQYF. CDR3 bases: TGTGCCAGTAGTATTATCGGGAATACGCAGTATTTT.

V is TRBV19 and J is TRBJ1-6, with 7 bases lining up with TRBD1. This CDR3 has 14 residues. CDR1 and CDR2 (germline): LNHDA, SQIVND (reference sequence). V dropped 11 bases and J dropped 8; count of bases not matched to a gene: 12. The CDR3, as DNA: TGTGCCGGGGGACGAGAGGGGGCTTATTCACCCCTCCACTTT. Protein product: CAGGREGAYSPLHF.

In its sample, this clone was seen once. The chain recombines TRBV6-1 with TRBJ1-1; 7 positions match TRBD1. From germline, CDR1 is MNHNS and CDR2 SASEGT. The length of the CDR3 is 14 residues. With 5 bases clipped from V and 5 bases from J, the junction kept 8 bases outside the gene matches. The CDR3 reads CASSSTGVGTEAFF. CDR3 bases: TGTGCCAGCAGTTCCACAGGGGTGGGAACTGAAGCTTTCTTT.

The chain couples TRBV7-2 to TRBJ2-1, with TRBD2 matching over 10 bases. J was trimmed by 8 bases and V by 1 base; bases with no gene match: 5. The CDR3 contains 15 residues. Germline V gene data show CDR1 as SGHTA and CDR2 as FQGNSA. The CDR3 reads CASSLVSGRAHEQFF. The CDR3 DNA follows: TGTGCCAGCAGCTTAGTAAGCGGGAGGGCCCATGAGCAGTTCTTC.

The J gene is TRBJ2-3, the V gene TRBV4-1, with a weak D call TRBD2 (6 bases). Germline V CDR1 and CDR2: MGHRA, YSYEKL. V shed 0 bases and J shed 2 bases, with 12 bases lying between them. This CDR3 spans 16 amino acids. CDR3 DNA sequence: TGCGCCAGCAGCCAAGAATCGGGGAGGACCACAGATACGCAGTATTTT. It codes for CASSQESGRTTDTQYF.

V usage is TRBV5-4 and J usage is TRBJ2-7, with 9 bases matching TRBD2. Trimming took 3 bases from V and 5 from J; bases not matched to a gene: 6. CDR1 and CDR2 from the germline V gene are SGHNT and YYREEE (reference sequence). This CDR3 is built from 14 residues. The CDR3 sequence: CASSYLAGKDEQYF. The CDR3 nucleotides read TGTGCCAGCAGCTATCTAGCGGGAAAGGACGAGCAGTACTTC.

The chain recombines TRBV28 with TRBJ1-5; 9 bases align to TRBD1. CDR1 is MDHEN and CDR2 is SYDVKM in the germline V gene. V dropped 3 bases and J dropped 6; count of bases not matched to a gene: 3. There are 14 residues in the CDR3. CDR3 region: CASSLGQGVQPQHF. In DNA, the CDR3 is TGTGCCAGCAGTTTGGGACAGGGAGTTCAGCCCCAGCATTTT.

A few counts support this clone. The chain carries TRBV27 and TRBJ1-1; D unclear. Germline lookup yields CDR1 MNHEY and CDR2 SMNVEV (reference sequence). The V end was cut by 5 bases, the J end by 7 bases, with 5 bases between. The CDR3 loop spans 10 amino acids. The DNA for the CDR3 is TGTGCCAGCAGTCCTTTTGAAGCTTTCTTT. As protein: CASSPFEAFF.

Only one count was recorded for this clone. Here the CDR3 DNA reads TGTGCCAGCAGCTCGGGACTAGCGGGCGACCCCCAGTACTTC. Translating gives CASSSGLAGDPQYF. The chain couples TRBV7-3 to TRBJ2-5; TRBD2 aligns across 12 bases. The CDR3 totals 14 residues. The germline V gene has CDR1 SGHTA and CDR2 FQGTGA. The V gene end was trimmed by 4 bases and the J gene end by 9 bases; junction bases not matched to a gene: 6.

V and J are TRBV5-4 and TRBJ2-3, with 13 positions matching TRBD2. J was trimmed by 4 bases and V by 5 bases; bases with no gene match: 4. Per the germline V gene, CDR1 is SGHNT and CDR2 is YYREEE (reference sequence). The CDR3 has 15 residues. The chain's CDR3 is CASSEGLAGPDTQYF. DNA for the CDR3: TGTGCCAGCAGTGAGGGACTAGCGGGACCAGATACGCAGTATTTT.

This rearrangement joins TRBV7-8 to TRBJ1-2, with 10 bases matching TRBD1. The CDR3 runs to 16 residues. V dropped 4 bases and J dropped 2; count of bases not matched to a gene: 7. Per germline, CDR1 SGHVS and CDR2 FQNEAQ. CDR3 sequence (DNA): TGTGCCAGCAGCTCCAGGACAGGGGGACCAAACTATGGCTACACCTTC. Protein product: CASSSRTGGPNYGYTF.

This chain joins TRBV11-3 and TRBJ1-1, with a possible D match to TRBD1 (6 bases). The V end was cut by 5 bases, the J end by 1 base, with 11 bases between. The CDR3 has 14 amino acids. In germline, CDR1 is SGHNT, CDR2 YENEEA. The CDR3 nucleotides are TGTGCCAGCAGCGCCAGGGGTTCGAACACTGAAGCTTTCTTT. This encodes CASSARGSNTEAFF.

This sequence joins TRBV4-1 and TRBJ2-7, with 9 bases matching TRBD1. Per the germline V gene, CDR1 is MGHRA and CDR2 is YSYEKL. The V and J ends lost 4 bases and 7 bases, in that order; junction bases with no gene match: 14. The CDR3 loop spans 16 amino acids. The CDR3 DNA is TGCGCCAGCAGCCGACGGACAGGGGACACCTCTCGGGAGCAGTACTTC. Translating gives CASSRRTGDTSREQYF.

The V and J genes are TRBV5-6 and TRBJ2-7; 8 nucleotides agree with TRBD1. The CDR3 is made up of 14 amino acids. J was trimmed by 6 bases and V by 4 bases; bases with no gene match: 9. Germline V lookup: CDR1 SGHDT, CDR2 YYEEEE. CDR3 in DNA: TGTGCCAGCAGCCCCGGGACAGGTGTCAGCGAGCAGTACTTC. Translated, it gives CASSPGTGVSEQYF.

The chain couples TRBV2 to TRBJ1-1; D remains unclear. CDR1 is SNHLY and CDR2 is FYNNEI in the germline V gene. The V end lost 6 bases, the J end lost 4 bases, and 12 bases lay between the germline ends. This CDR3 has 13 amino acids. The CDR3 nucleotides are TGTGCCAGCAGGCCTGGGAGTGCCACTGAAGCTTTCTTT. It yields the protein CASRPGSATEAFF.

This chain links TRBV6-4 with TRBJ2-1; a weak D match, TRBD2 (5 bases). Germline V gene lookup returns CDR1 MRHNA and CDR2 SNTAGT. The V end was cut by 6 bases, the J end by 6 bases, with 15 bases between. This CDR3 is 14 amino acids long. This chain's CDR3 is CASSPSMSGNEQFF. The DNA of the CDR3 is TGTGCCAGCAGCCCCTCGATGAGCGGCAATGAGCAGTTCTTC.

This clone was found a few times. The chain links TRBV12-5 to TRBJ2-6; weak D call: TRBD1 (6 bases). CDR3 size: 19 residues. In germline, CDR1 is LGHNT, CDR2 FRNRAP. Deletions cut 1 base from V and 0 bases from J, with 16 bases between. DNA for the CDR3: TGTGCTAGTGGTTTGGCGACAGGTATAGATATCTCTGGGGCCAACGTCCTGACTTTC. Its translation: CASGLATGIDISGANVLTF.